Described below is a single T cell receptor (beta chain) sequence and its context. The data belong to a study of blood T cell repertoires in COVID-19. Study-wide context: Sources were T cells, B-cell-depleted T cells, or PBMCs; the material itself was cDNA or gDNA.

Method: immunoSEQ multiplex PCR; TCRdb's copy keeps in-frame clones and lacks some. The table lists about 150,000 clones, 84% of them singletons. Trimming took 1 base from V and 2 from J, leaving 6 bases between them. The CDR3 length is 13 residues. The sequencing input was peripheral blood. The receptor was isolated from a woman older than 75 with COVID-19, enrolled during active disease. This rearrangement joins TRBV12-3 or TRBV12-4 to TRBJ2-7, with D unclear. In DNA form, the CDR3 reads TGTGCCAGCAGTTTAGGGCAAACCTACGAGCAGTACTTC. Amino acids: CASSLGQTYEQYF.